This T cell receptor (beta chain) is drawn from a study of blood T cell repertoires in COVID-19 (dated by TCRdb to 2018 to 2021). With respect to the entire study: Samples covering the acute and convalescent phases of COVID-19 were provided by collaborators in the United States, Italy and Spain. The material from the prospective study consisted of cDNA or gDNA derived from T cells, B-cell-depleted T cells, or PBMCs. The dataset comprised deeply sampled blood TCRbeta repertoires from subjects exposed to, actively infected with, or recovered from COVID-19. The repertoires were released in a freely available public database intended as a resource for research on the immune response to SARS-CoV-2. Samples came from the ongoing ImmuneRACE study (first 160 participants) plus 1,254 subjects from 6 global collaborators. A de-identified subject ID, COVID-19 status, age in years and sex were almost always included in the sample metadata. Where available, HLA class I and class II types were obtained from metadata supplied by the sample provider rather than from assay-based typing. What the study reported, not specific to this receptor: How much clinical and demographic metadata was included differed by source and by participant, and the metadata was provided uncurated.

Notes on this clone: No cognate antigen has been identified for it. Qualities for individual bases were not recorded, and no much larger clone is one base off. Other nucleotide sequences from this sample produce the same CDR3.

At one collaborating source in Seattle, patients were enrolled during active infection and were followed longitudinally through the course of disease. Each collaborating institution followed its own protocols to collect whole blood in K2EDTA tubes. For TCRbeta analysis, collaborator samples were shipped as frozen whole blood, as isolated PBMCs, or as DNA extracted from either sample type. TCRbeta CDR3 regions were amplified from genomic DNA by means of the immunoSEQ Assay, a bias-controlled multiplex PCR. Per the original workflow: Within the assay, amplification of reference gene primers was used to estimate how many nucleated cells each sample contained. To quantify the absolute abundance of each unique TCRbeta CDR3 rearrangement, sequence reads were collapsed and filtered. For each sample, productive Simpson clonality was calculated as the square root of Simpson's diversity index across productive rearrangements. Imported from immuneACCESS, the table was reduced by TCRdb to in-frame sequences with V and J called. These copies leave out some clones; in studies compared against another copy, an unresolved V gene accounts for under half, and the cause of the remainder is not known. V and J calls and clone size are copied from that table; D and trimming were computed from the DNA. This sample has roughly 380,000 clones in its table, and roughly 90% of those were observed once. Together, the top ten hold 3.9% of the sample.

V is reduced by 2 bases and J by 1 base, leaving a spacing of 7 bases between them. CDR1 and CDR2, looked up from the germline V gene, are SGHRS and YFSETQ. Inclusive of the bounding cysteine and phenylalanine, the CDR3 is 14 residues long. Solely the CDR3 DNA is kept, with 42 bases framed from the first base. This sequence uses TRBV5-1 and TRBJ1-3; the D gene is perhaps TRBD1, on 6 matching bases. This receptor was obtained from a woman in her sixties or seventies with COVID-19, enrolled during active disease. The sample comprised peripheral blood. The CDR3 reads CASSLGGSGNTIYF. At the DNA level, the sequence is TGCGCCAGCAGCTTAGGGGGATCTGGAAACACCATATATTTT.